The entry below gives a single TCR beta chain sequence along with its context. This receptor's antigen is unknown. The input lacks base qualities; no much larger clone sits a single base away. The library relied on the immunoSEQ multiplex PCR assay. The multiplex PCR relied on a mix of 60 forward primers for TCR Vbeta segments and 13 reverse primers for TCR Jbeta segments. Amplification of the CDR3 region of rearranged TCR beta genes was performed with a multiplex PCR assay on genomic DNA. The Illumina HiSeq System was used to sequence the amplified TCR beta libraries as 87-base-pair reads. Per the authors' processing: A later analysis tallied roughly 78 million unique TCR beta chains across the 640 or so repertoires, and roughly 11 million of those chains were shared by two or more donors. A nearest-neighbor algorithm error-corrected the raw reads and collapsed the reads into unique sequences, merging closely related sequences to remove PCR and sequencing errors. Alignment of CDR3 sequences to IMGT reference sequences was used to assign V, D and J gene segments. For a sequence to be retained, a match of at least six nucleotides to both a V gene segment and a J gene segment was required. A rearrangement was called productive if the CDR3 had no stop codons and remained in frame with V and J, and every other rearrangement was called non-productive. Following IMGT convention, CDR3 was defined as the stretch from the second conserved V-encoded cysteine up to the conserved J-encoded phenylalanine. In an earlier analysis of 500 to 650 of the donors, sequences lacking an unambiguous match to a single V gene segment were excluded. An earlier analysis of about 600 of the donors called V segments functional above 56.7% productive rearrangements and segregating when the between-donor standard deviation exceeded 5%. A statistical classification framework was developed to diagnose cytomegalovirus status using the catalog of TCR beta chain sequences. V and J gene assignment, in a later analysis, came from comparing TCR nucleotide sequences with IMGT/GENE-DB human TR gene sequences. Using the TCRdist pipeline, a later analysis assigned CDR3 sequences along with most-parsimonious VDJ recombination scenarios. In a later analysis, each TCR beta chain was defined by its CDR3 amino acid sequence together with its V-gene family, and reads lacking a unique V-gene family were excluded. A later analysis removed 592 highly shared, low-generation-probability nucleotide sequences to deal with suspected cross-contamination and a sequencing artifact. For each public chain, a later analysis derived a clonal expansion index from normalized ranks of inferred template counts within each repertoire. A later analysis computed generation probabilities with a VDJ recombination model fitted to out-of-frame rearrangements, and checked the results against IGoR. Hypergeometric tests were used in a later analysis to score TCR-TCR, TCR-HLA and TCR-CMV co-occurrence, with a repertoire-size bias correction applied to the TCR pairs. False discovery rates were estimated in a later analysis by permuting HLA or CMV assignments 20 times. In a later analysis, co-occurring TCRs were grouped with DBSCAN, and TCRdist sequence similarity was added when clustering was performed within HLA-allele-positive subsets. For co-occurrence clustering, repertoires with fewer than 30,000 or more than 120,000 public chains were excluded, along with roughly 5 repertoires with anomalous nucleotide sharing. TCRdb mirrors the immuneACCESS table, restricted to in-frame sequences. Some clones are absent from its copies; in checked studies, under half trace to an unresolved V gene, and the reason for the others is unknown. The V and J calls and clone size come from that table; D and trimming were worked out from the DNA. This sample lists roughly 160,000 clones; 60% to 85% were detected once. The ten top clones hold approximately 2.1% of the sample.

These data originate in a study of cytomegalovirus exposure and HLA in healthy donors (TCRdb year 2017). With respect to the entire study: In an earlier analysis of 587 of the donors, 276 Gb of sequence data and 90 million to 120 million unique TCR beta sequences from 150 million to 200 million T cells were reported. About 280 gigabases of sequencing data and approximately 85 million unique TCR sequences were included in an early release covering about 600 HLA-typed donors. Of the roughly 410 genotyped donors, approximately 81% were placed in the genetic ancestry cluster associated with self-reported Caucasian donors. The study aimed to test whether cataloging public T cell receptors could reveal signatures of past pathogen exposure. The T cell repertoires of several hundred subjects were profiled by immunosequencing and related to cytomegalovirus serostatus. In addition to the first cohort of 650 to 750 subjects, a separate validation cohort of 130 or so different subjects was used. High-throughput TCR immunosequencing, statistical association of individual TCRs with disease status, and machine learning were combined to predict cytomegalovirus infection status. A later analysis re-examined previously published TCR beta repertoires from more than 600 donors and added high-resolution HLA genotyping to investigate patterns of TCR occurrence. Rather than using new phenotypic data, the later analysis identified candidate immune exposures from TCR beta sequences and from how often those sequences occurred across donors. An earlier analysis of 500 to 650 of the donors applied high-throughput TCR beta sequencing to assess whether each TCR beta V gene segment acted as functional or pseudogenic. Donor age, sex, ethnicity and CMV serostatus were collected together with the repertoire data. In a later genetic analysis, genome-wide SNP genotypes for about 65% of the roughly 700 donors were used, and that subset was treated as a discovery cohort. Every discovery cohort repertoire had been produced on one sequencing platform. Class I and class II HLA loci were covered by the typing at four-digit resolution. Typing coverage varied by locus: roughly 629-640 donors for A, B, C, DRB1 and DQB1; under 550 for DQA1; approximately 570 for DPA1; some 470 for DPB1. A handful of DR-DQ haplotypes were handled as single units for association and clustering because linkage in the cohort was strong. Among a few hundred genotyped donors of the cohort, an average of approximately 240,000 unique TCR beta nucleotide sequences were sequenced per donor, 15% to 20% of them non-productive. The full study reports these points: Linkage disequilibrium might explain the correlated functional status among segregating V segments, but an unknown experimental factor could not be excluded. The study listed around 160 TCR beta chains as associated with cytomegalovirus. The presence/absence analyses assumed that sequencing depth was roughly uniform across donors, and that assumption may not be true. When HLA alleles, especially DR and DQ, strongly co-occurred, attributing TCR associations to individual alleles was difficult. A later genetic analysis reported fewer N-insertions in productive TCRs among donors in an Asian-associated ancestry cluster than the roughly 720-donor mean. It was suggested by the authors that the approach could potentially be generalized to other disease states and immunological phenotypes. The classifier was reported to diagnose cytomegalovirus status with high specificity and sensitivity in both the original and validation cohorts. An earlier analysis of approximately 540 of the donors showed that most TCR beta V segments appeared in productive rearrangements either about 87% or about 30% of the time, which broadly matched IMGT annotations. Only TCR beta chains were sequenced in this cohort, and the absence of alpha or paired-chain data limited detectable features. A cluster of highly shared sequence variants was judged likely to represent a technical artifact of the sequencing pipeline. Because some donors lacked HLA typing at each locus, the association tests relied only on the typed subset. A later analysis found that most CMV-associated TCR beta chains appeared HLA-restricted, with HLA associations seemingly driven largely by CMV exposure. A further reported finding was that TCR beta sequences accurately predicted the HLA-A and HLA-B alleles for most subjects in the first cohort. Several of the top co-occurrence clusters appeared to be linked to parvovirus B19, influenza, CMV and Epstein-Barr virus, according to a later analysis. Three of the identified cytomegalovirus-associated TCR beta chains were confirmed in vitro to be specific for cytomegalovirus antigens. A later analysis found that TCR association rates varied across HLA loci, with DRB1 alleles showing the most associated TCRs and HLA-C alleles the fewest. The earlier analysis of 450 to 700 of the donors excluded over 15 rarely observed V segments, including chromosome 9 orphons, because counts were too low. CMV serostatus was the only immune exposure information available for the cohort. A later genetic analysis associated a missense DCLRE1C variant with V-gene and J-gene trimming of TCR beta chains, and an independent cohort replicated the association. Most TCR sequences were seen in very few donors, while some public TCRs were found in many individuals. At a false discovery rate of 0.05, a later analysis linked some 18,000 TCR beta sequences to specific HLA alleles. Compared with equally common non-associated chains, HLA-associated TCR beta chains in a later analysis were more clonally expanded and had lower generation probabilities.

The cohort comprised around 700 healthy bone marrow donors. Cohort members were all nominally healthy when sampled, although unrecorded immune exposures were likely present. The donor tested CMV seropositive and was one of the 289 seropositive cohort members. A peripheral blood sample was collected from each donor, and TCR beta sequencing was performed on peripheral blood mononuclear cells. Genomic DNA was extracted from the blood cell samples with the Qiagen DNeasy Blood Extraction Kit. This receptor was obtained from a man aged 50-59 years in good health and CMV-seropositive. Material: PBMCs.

The CDR3 here reads CASTAMRGNTEAFF. The DNA is as follows: TGCGCCAGCACCGCCATGCGGGGGAACACTGAAGCTTTCTTT. The V gene is TRBV5-1 and the J gene is TRBJ1-1; the D gene assignment is ambiguous. CDR3 length: 14 amino acids, cysteine to phenylalanine. The CDR3 DNA has 42 bases and is translated from base 1. V lost 6 bases and J lost 1 base; the stretch between them is 13 bases long. The germline V gene sets CDR1 to SGHRS and CDR2 to YFSETQ. Here the CDR3 is joined to the reference TRBV5-1 and TRBJ1-1 genes, and the full variable domain is: KAGVTQTPRYLIKTRGQQVTLSCSPISGHRSVSWYQQTPGQGLQFLFEYFSETQRNKGNFPGRFSGRQFSNSRSEMNVSTLELGDSALYLCASTAMRGNTEAFFGQGTRLTVV.